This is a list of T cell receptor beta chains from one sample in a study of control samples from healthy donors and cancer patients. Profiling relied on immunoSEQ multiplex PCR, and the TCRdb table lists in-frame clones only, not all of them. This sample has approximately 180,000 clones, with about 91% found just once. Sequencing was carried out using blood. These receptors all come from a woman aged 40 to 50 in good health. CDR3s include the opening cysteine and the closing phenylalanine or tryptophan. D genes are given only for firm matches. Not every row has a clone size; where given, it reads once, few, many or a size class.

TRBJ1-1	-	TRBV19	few	CASSTLTVLPPPPEAFF	TGTGCCAGTAGTACCCTAACAGTTCTCCCCCCCCCTCCTGAAGCTTTCTTT
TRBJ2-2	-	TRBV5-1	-	CASSSDGNTGRELFF	TGCGCCAGCAGCTCCGACGGGAACACCGGTCGGGAGCTGTTTTTT
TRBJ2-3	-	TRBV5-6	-	CASSFPADTQYF	TGTGCCAGCAGCTTTCCCGCCGATACGCAGTATTTT
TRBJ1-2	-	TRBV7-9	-	CASSLDGASFYTF	TGTGCCAGCAGTTTGGACGGGGCAAGTTTCTACACCTTC
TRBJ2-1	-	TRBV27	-	CASSLAGNNEQFF	TGTGCCAGCAGTTTAGCGGGAAACAATGAGCAGTTCTTC
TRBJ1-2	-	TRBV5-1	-	CASSLAEAGNYGYTF	TGCGCCAGCAGCTTGGCCGAAGCAGGAAACTATGGCTACACCTTC
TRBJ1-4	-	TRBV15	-	CATSRDPTNEKLFF	TGTGCCACCAGCAGAGACCCGACTAATGAAAAACTGTTTTTT
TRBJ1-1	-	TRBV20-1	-	CSASGGNTEAFF	TGCAGTGCTAGTGGGGGGAACACTGAAGCTTTCTTT
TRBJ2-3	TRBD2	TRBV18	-	CASSPLASGASTDTQYF	TGTGCCAGCTCACCACTAGCTAGCGGGGCGAGCACAGATACGCAGTATTTT
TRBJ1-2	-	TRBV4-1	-	CASSQEPRDGYTF	TGCGCCAGCAGCCAAGAGCCCCGGGATGGCTACACCTTC
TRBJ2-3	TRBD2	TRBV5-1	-	CASSLSPSGGVDTQYF	TGCGCCAGCAGCTTGTCGCCTAGCGGGGGGGTAGATACGCAGTATTTT
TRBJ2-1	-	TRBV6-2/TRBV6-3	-	CASSPPYNEQFF	TGTGCCAGCAGCCCCCCGTACAATGAGCAGTTCTTC
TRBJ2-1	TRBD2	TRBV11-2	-	CASSLGAGRGVVEQFF	TGTGCCAGCAGCTTAGGAGCGGGGCGAGGAGTGGTTGAGCAGTTCTTC
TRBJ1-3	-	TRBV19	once	CASSPQDTGRRGNTIYF	TGTGCCAGTAGTCCCCAAGACACGGGCAGACGTGGAAACACCATATATTTT
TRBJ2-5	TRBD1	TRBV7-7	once	CASSLGTGPQETQYF	TGTGCCAGCAGCTTAGGGACAGGGCCTCAAGAGACCCAGTACTTC
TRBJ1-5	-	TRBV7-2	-	CASRRNRNRNQPQHF	TGTGCCAGCAGACGGAACAGGAACCGCAATCAGCCCCAGCATTTT
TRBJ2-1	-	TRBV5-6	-	CASSLGNRWDEQFF	TGTGCCAGCAGCTTGGGTAACAGGTGGGATGAGCAGTTCTTC
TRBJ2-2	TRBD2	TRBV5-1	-	CASSYRLAGGGTGELFF	TGCGCCAGCAGTTACCGACTAGCGGGGGGAGGCACCGGGGAGCTGTTTTTT
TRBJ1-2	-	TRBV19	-	CASRPGGVDGYTF	TGTGCCAGTCGCCCGGGAGGGGTGGATGGCTACACCTTC
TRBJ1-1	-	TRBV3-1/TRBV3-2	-	CASSPSEGWTEAFF	TGTGCCAGCAGCCCCTCGGAGGGGTGGACTGAAGCTTTCTTT
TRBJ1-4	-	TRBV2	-	CASGVLNEKLFF	TGTGCCAGCGGAGTCCTTAATGAAAAACTGTTTTTT
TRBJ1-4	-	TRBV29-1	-	CSVVLDSEKLFF	TGCAGCGTTGTCTTAGACAGCGAAAAACTGTTTTTT
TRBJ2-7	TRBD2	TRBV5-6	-	CASSSPSGGANEQYF	TGTGCCAGCAGCTCACCTAGCGGGGGGGCGAACGAGCAGTACTTC
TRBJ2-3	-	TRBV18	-	CASSLEDTQYF	TGTGCCAGCTCACTGGAAGATACGCAGTATTTT
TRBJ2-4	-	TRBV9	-	CASSPTGNNPWDIQYF	TGTGCCAGCAGCCCGACAGGAAACAACCCATGGGACATTCAGTACTTC
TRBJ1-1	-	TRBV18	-	CASSQQPNTEAFF	TGTGCCAGCTCACAGCAACCGAACACTGAAGCTTTCTTT
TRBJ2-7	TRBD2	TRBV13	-	CASSQITGTSEYEQYF	TGTGCCAGCAGCCAGATTACCGGGACTAGCGAGTACGAGCAGTACTTC
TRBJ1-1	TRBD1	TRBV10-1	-	CASSRDRGNTEAFF	TGCGCCAGCAGTCGGGACAGGGGGAACACTGAAGCTTTCTTT
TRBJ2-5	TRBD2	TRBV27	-	CASSLVAGVETQYF	TGTGCCAGCAGTTTGGTAGCGGGGGTGGAGACCCAGTACTTC
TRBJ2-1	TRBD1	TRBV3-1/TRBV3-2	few	CASSQGDREGEQFF	TGTGCCAGCAGCCAAGGGGACAGGGAGGGTGAGCAGTTCTTC
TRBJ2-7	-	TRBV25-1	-	CASSGGGHYEQYF	TGTGCCAGCAGTGGGGGGGGCCACTACGAGCAGTACTTC
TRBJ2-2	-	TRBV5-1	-	CASSLLGHQNTGELFF	TGCGCCAGCAGCTTGCTGGGACACCAAAACACCGGGGAGCTGTTTTTT
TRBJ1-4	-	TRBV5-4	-	CASRRTGTNEKLFF	TGTGCCAGCAGGCGGACGGGCACTAATGAAAAACTGTTTTTT
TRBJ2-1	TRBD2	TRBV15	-	CATSRVAGGPNEQFF	TGTGCCACCAGCAGAGTCGCGGGGGGGCCAAATGAGCAGTTCTTC
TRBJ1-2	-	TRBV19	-	CASSIGPGYGYTF	TGTGCCAGTAGTATCGGGCCGGGTTACGGCTACACCTTC
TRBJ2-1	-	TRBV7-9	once	CASSSQDMGYNEQFF	TGTGCCAGCAGCTCACAGGATATGGGGTACAATGAGCAGTTCTTC
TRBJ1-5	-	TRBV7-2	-	CASSVRESFDQPQHF	TGTGCCAGCAGCGTCAGGGAATCATTCGATCAGCCCCAGCATTTT
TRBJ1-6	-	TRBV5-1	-	CASSLEGPPNSPLHF	TGCGCCAGCAGCTTGGAGGGCCCACCTAATTCACCCCTCCACTTT
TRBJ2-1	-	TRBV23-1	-	CASSFGGSSYNEQFF	TGCGCCAGCAGTTTTGGTGGGAGCTCCTACAATGAGCAGTTCTTC
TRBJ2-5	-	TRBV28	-	CASRTHRSYQETQYF	TGTGCCAGCAGAACCCATCGTTCTTACCAAGAGACCCAGTACTTC
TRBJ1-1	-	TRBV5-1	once	CASSLEGGSGTEAFF	TGCGCCAGCAGCTTGGAGGGGGGAAGTGGCACTGAAGCTTTCTTT
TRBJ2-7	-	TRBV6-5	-	CASSYSWGSYEQYF	TGTGCCAGCAGTTACTCGTGGGGGTCCTACGAGCAGTACTTC
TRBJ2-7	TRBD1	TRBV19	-	CASSPGHRGPRSYEQYF	TGTGCCAGTAGTCCGGGTCATAGGGGGCCAAGGTCCTACGAGCAGTACTTC
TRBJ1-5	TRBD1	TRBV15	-	CATSRAGQDNQPQHF	TGTGCCACCAGCAGAGCAGGACAGGATAATCAGCCCCAGCATTTT